The present TCR beta chain was sequenced within a study of regulatory T cells in long-lasting Graves disease (dated by TCRdb to 2020 to 2023). At the level of the whole study: To count as having persistent Graves' disease, a patient had to have received antithyroid drug treatment for over 5 years with TSH receptor autoantibodies remaining persistently positive. Patients with persistent Graves' disease were compared with patients with newly diagnosed Graves' disease using TCR sequencing and RNA sequencing of peripheral blood. The study took place in China and was registered as a clinical trial. TCR sequencing covered around 13 persistent and around 20 newly diagnosed Graves' disease patients, around 35 samples in total. In the clinical cohort, patients with persistent Graves' disease had used antithyroid drugs for an average of roughly 10 years. General study outcomes and caveats: Persistent patients shared more public clonotypes among themselves (around 3,000) than newly diagnosed patients did (over 900). Because the primary lesion, thyroid tissue, could not be accessed, the study looked at peripheral blood alone. The authors acknowledged the small sample size as a limitation that may reduce accuracy. Persistent disease showed preferential use of TRBV28, TRBJ1-2 and TRBJ2-5, whereas newly diagnosed disease favored TRBV20-1 and TRBJ2-1. Compared with newly diagnosed patients, patients with persistent Graves' disease had lower TCR Shannon entropy and fewer highly expanded clones, which suggests clonal expansion. Sequencing and analysis were restricted to the TCR beta chain.

Library generation was performed with multiplex PCR. Instrument on record: Illumina HiSeq 4000. CDR3 regions were amplified by Arm-PCR with iRepertoire HTBI primers to construct TCR beta libraries. PCR products were gel purified before sequencing. Per the source publication's procedure: A total of fewer than 70 TRBV and 14 TRBJ segments were identified across samples and were used for gene usage analysis of CDR3 amino acid clonotypes. COPE and FqMerger were used to merge filtered high-quality paired reads into contigs. BLAST was used to align contigs to IMGT TRBV, TRBD and TRBJ reference genes, with CDR3 defined following IMGT. Any clonotype with a frequency above 0.1% was classified as a highly expanded clone. Shannon entropy served as the measure of repertoire diversity, while the Gini coefficient captured V-J evenness. Public clonotypes were defined as clonotypes shared by more than one individual. TCRdb ran its own pipeline on the public reads, namely fastp trimming at Q25 and MiXCR clone calling, and kept in-frame beta chains. Merged by CDR3 protein, the rows form single entries marked with the most common genes and DNA. TCRdb, rather than the study authors, made the V and J calls. In this sample the table shows hundreds of thousands of distinct CDR3 sequences, around 32% of which occur a single time. Of the sample, around 40% is held by the ten largest clones.

This clonotype was picked up many times. Its antigen is still unknown. Per-nucleotide qualities are absent, and no much larger clonotype sits a single base away. The meaning of the sample's time point label: persistent/refractory GD, antithyroid drugs over 5 years with positive TRAb. RNA was extracted from PBMCs in TRIzol for both TCR sequencing and RNA sequencing. Graves' disease was diagnosed according to American Thyroid Association guidelines. The patients came from an endocrinology department in Xi'an, China. From each patient, about 9.7 milliliters of peripheral blood was collected into an EDTA anticoagulant tube. PBMCs were isolated by Ficoll Paque Plus density gradient separation without further T cell sorting. An Agilent 2100 Bioanalyzer and agarose gel were used to check RNA quality, while a NanoDrop 2000 measured RNA concentration. From cysteine to phenylalanine, the CDR3 is 17 amino acids long. Here the CDR3 DNA is all that survives: 51 bases in frame from base 1. V drops 6 bases and J drops 4 bases, leaving 24 bases in between. For CDR1 and CDR2, the germline V gene lists MDHEN and SYDVKM.

The chain links TRBV28 with TRBJ1-1; the D gene is unclear. Source: peripheral blood mononuclear cells (PBMCs), taken when the disease was refractory, from a patient treated with antithyroid drugs. The sequence was collected from a female donor with Graves disease. CDR3 reads: CASSRRLRPGSVTEAFF. The DNA is TGTGCCAGCAGCCGCCGACTCAGACCCGGTAGTGTCACTGAAGCTTTCTTT.